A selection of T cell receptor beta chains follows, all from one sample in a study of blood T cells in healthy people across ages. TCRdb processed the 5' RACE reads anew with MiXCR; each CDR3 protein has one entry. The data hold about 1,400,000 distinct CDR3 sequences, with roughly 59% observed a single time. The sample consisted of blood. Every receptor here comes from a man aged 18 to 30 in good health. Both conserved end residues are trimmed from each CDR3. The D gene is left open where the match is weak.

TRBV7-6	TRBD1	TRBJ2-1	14	ASSGPGQTSYNEQF
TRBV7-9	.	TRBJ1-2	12	ASSGVGVKGGYT
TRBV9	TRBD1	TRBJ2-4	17	ASSVDSLRMGQRKNIQY
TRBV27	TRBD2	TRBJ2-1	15	ASSHQGGGSSYNEQF
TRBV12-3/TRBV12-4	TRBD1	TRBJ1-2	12	ASSLRGHHYGYT
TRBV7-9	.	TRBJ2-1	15	ASSTVQGFSTYNEQF
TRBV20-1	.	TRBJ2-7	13	SARRSGQGLYEQY
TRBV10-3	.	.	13	AISQGGDTSYEQY
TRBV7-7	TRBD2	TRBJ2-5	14	ASSPVGGGPQETQY
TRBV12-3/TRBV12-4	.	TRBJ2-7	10	ASHGGSYEQY
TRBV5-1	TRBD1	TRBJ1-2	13	ASSSTGTGNYGYT
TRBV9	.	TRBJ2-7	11	ASSVSPRNEQY
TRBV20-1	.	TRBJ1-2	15	SARWLTGPNHNYGYT
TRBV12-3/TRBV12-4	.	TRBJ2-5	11	ASSSSLQETQY
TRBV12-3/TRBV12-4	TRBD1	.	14	ASRMTGGPSNNEQY
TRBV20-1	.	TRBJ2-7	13	SARGTTNFLSEQY
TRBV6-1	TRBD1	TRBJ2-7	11	GVRGQGIYEQY
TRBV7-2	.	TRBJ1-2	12	ASTQGLGYYGHT
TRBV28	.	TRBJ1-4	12	ASSLRRFNEKLF
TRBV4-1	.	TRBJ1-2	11	ASSQEAAHGYT
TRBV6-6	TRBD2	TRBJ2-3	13	ASTLSGASTDTQY
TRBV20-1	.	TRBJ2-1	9	SARPYNEQF
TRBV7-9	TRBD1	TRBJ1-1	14	ASSSPPGQGDTEAF
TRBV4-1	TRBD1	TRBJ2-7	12	ASSQRQGVYEQY
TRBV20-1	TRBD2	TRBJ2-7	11	SARSGSSYEQY
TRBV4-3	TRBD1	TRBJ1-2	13	ASSPGAGTGKGYT
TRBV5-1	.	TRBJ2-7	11	ASSLLDSGEQY
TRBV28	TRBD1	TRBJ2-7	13	ASRNPGQAPYEQY
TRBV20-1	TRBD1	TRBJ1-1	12	SAPRDRLYTEAF
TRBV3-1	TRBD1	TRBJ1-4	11	ASSQGTGEKLF
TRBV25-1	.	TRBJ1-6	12	ASSEYRSNSPLH
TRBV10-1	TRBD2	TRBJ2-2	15	ASSGPGAGGNTGELF
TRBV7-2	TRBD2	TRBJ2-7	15	ASSLPRQRDASYEQY
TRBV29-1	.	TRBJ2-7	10	SVEIGGGEQY
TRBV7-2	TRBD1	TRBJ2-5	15	ASSLVPRGTGVETQY
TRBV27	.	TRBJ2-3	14	ASSLQEGGNTDTQY
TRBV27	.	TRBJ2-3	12	ASSTNLDGDTQY
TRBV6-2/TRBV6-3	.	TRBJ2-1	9	ASTQGAEQF
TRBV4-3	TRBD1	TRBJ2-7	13	ASSQGDSAPGEQY
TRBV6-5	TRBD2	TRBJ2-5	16	ASSYSGGTSGGSETQY
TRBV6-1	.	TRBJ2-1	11	ASRMGGHNEQF
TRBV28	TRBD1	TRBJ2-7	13	ASSLYRDSLYEQY
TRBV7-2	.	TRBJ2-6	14	ASSARRQTGANVLT
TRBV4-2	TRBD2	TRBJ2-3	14	ASSQDPAGLTDTQY
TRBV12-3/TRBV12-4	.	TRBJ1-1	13	ASSLAPGGGREAF
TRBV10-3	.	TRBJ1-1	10	AISGSGIEAF
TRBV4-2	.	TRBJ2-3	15	ASSQDYLFKSTDTQY
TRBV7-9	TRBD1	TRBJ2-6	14	ATYRDSGPGANVLT
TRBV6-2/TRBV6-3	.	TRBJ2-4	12	ASRRGPRQNIQY
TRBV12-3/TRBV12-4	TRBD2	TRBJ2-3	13	ASSLRLAGVGTQY
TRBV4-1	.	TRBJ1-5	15	ASSARGGDSGDKPQH
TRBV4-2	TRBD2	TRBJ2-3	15	ASSQLLAGGPTDTQY